In this sample, the clone carrying this T cell receptor (beta chain) turned up once. Its antigen is unidentified. The source of the sample is a study of T cell responses to AZD1222 COVID-19 vaccine. Whole-study findings and limits: The peak T cell response came first, and repertoires were sampled only after it. It should be noted that donors were predominantly white British and more often female, and clonal diversity was possibly underestimated. Nearly half of spike-specific TCRs reportedly target variant regions that are unmutated in the B.1.351 and B.1.1.7 variants.

Profiling relied on immunoSEQ multiplex PCR, and the TCRdb table lists in-frame clones only, not all of them. The sample includes 130,000 to 150,000 clones, just over 90% of them seen just once. V was pared by 5 bases and J by 5 bases, with 5 bases of the junction left unmatched. The CDR3 is 13 amino acids. The germline CDR1 and CDR2 sequences are MNHEY and SMNVEV (reference sequence). Timing groups of about 4 and about 12 weeks for second doses were pooled. This chain joins TRBV27 and TRBJ2-5, with 7 bases matching TRBD2. The sample in question was peripheral blood, obtained 28 days after the second AZD1222 dose. This TCR derives from an adult who received the AZD1222 COVID-19 vaccine. The CDR3, as DNA: TGTGCCAGCAGTACTCTGGGGGGGGAGACCCAGTACTTC. Translated: CASSTLGGETQYF.